The clone carrying this T cell receptor (beta chain) came up many times. These data belong to a study of regulatory T cells in long-lasting Graves disease. To make TCR beta libraries, researchers used iRepertoire HTBI primers and Arm-PCR of CDR3 regions. TCRdb ran MiXCR on the multiplex PCR reads and lists one entry per CDR3 protein. The sample yields about 360,000 distinct CDR3 sequences, around 15% seen once. Time point denoted: newly diagnosed GD, antithyroid drugs for less than 3 months. The TCR library used RNA extracted from PBMCs. V trimming: 5 bases; J trimming: 1 base; junction bases outside the gene matches: 12. Germline V gene data show CDR1 as PRHDT and CDR2 as FYEKMQ (reference sequence). The CDR3 spans 17 residues. The data also belong to a second study, concerning T cells in Graves' hyperthyroidism and ophthalmopathy.

The source is a woman aged 18-29 years with Graves disease. The sequencing here drew on peripheral blood mononuclear cells (PBMCs), taken at new diagnosis, from a patient treated with antithyroid drugs. The genes are TRBV13 and TRBJ2-3; 7 bases align to TRBD1. The CDR3 loop reads CASSEIGGILRTDTQYF. The CDR3 bases are TGTGCCAGCAGCGAAATAGGGGGCATTCTACGCACAGATACGCAGTATTTT.